This TCR beta chain came from a study of cytomegalovirus exposure and HLA in healthy donors. The study, taken as a whole, reports: Per published accounts, TCR beta sequences correctly predicted the HLA-A and HLA-B alleles of most subjects.

PCR used 60 Vbeta primers and 13 Jbeta primers. Sequencing used immunoSEQ multiplex PCR; TCRdb keeps in-frame clones, though not all of them. The data contain 140,000 to 150,000 clones, 75% to 90% of them singletons. Germline CDR1 reads SGHKS; CDR2 reads YYEKEE (reference sequence). The trim removed 0 bases at V and 4 bases at J, leaving 9 bases unmatched. This CDR3 region has 17 residues. With respect to this clone: Its target is not known.

Sequences were obtained from PBMCs. The V gene is TRBV5-5, the J gene TRBJ1-5; the match to TRBD1 covers 8 bases. The TCR was taken from a woman aged 25 to 45 in good health and CMV-seronegative. CDR3: CASSLEATGAGNQPQHF. The CDR3 region has the DNA TGTGCCAGCAGCTTGGAGGCGACAGGGGCCGGTAATCAGCCCCAGCATTTT.